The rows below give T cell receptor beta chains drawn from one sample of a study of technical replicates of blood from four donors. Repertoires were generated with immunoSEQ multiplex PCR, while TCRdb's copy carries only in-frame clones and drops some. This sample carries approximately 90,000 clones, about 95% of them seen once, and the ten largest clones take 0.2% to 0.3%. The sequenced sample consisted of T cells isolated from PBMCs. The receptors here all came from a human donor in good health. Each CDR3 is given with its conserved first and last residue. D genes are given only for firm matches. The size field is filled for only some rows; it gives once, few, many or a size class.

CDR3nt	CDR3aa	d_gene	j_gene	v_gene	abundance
TGTGCCAGCAGTGGGACTAGCGGAATCCGTTACAATGAGCAGTTCTTC	CASSGTSGIRYNEQFF	TRBD2	TRBJ2-1	TRBV6-1	NA
TGTGCCGGGAGACATGAGGCCACCGGGGAGCTGTTTTTT	CAGRHEATGELFF	NA	TRBJ2-2	TRBV19	NA
TGTGCCAGCAGCTTGGTCACAGGGTCGGCCGGAAACACCATATATTTT	CASSLVTGSAGNTIYF	NA	TRBJ1-3	TRBV5-5	NA
TGCGCCAGCAGCCAACCCTTATCCAAAAACATTCAGTACTTC	CASSQPLSKNIQYF	NA	TRBJ2-4	TRBV4-1	NA
TGTGCCAGCAGTGCCGAGACTGAAGCTTTCTTT	CASSAETEAFF	NA	TRBJ1-1	TRBV25-1	NA
TGTGCCAGCAGCTCTCAACCGGCGGGTAACACTGAAGCTTTCTTT	CASSSQPAGNTEAFF	NA	TRBJ1-1	TRBV5-6	NA
TGTGCCAGTTCCCCCCTTGGCGGGGGGGCCAGCGAGCAGTTCTTC	CASSPLGGGASEQFF	TRBD2	TRBJ2-1	TRBV19	NA
TGTGCCAGTACAGGGAGCACCGGGGAGCTGTTTTTT	CASTGSTGELFF	NA	TRBJ2-2	TRBV6-6	NA
TGTGCCAGCAGCCCGCAACTAGCGGCGAACACCGGGGAGCTGTTTTTT	CASSPQLAANTGELFF	TRBD2	TRBJ2-2	TRBV7-9	NA
TGTGCCAGCAGTCCCGGGGACTTTAACGAGCAGTACTTC	CASSPGDFNEQYF	NA	TRBJ2-7	TRBV6-5	NA
TGTGCAGCGGGGGTTAGGCAGCCCCAGCATTTT	CAAGVRQPQHF	NA	TRBJ1-5	TRBV30	NA
TGTGCCAGCAGAAAACCGTTGGAGGGCAGGGGGTACGGTGGGGCCAACGTCCTGACTTTC	CASRKPLEGRGYGGANVLTF	NA	TRBJ2-6	TRBV21-1	NA
TGTGCCAGCAGTCCGTACACCGGGGAGCTGTTTTTT	CASSPYTGELFF	NA	TRBJ2-2	TRBV6-6	NA
TGCGCCAGCAGTTCCGGGACTACATATACAGATACGCAGTATTTT	CASSSGTTYTDTQYF	TRBD2	TRBJ2-3	TRBV5-1	NA
TGTGCCAGCAGCTTTAGGACACTGAACACCGGGGAGCTGTTTTTT	CASSFRTLNTGELFF	NA	TRBJ2-2	TRBV5-4	NA
TGCGCCAGCAGCTTGGAGTGGGGACTGGGGGGCTACACCTTC	CASSLEWGLGGYTF	NA	TRBJ1-2	TRBV5-1	NA
TGCGCCAGCAGCGGGGGACAGGGGGTCGAGGGCTACACCTTC	CASSGGQGVEGYTF	TRBD1	TRBJ1-2	TRBV5-1	NA
TGTGCCAGCAGCCACGAGACAGGCACTGGCTACACCTTC	CASSHETGTGYTF	NA	TRBJ1-2	TRBV5-4	NA
TGCGCCAGCAGCTTGGGCGGGACAGAGACATCAGCCCAGCATTTT	CASSLGGTETSAQHF	TRBD1	TRBJ1-5	TRBV5-1	NA
TGTGCCAGCAGCCACGACAGGAGCCGGGGCTACACCTTC	CASSHDRSRGYTF	NA	TRBJ1-2	TRBV7-8	NA
TGCAGCGTTACCCGGGACAGGGTGAAGGTGGGGGAGTTCTTC	CSVTRDRVKVGEFF	TRBD1	TRBJ2-1	TRBV29-1	NA
TGTGCCATCAGACCAAATAGTGAGAACACTGAAGCTTTCTTT	CAIRPNSENTEAFF	NA	TRBJ1-1	TRBV10-3	NA
TGTGCCAGTGCTCCGGGACAGTCAGGGGAGACCCAGTACTTC	CASAPGQSGETQYF	TRBD1	TRBJ2-5	TRBV28	NA
TGCGCCAGCAGCCAAGCGCCCAGTAACACTGAAGCTTTCTTT	CASSQAPSNTEAFF	NA	TRBJ1-1	TRBV4-1	NA
TGTGCCAGCAGTGAAGTAAGACTAGCGGTTTACAATGAGCAGTTCTTC	CASSEVRLAVYNEQFF	TRBD2	TRBJ2-1	TRBV2	once
TGTGCCAGCAGCTTAGGAGGACAGTTTAAGTCCTACGAGCAGTACTTC	CASSLGGQFKSYEQYF	NA	TRBJ2-7	TRBV13	NA
TGTGCCAGCAGTGAAGCATTGGAGGGATATGGCTACACCTTC	CASSEALEGYGYTF	NA	TRBJ1-2	TRBV6-1	NA
TGTGCCAGCAGCTTGAGGCGGGAGGGCCGGTCCGAGCAGTACTTC	CASSLRREGRSEQYF	TRBD2	TRBJ2-7	TRBV28	NA
TGTGCCAGCAGCTTGCAGGACAGGGGAAATCAGCCCCAGCATTTT	CASSLQDRGNQPQHF	TRBD1	TRBJ1-5	TRBV7-2	NA
TGTGCCATCAGTCCCGGGACAGGGTTGAGTGATGAAAAACTGTTTTTT	CAISPGTGLSDEKLFF	TRBD1	TRBJ1-4	TRBV10-3	NA
TGCGCCAGCAGCCAGCCCAGGGGCGGCTACACCTTC	CASSQPRGGYTF	NA	TRBJ1-2	TRBV4-1	NA
TGTGCCAGCAGTTTATCGGGCGCCGCACTGCTATACGAGCAGTACTTC	CASSLSGAALLYEQYF	NA	TRBJ2-7	TRBV27	NA
TGTGCCAGCAGCCTCAGATGGGGAGACTATGGCTACACCTTC	CASSLRWGDYGYTF	NA	TRBJ1-2	TRBV5-5	few
TGTGCTAGTGGTTTGGTACACAGGGGTTCGAACACTGAAGCTTTCTTT	CASGLVHRGSNTEAFF	TRBD1	TRBJ1-1	TRBV12-5	NA
TGTGCCAGTAGTATAGAAGCGGCGTACTCCTACGAGCAGTACTTC	CASSIEAAYSYEQYF	NA	TRBJ2-7	TRBV19	NA
TGTGCCAGCAGTTTACTAGCGGGAGTAGCCGGGGAGCTGTTTTTT	CASSLLAGVAGELFF	TRBD2	TRBJ2-2	TRBV9	NA
TGTGCCAGCAGTACTAGTAAGACTAGCGGGAGTTCTTTAATGGAGACCCAGTACTTC	CASSTSKTSGSSLMETQYF	TRBD2	TRBJ2-5	TRBV28	NA
TGTGCCAGCAGTGAAAGGGGGCAATCTTGGGCTTTCTTT	CASSERGQSWAFF	TRBD1	TRBJ1-1	TRBV25-1	NA
TGTGCCAGCAGTGAAGGCCAGATTGATGGCTACACCTTC	CASSEGQIDGYTF	NA	TRBJ1-2	TRBV2	NA
TGCGCCAGCAGCTTGAGGGTGACTAGCGGGCCCAGGGGCTCCTACAATGAGCAGTTCTTC	CASSLRVTSGPRGSYNEQFF	TRBD2	TRBJ2-1	TRBV5-1	NA
TGTGCCAGCAGTGTAGGTCTAGATGGGTACGAGCAGTACTTC	CASSVGLDGYEQYF	NA	TRBJ2-7	TRBV6-1	NA
TGTGCCAGCAGTCTTCCCGGACAGGACGAGCAGTACTTC	CASSLPGQDEQYF	TRBD1	TRBJ2-7	TRBV5-4	NA
TGTGCCAGCAGCCGGGGACAGCTAGACTACACCTTC	CASSRGQLDYTF	TRBD1	TRBJ1-2	TRBV11-1	NA
TGTGCCAGCAGTTTAGGGACTAGCGGGAGGGTTACGCAGTATTTT	CASSLGTSGRVTQYF	TRBD2	TRBJ2-3	TRBV7-2	NA
TGTGCCAGTAGTATGAGACTAGCGACAGATACGCAGTATTTT	CASSMRLATDTQYF	TRBD2	TRBJ2-3	TRBV19	NA
TGTGCCAGTAGTTACAGGGGAAGCGAGCAGTACTTC	CASSYRGSEQYF	TRBD1	TRBJ2-7	TRBV19	NA